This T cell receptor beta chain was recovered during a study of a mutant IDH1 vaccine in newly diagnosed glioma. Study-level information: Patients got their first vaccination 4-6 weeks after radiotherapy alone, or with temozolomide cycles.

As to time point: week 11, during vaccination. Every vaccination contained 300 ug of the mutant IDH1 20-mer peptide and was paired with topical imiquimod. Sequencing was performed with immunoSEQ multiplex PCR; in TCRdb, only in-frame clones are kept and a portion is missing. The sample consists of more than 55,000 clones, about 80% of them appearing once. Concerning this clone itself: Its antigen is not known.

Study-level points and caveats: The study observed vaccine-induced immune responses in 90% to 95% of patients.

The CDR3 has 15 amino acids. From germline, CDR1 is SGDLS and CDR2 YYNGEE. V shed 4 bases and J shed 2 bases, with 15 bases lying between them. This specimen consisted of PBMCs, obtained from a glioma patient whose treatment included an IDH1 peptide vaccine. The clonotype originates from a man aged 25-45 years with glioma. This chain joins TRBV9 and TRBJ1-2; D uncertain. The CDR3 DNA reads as TGTGCCAGCAGCCCAACGGGCACGAGGAACTATGGCTACACCTTC. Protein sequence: CASSPTGTRNYGYTF. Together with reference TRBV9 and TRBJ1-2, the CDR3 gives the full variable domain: DSGVTQTPKHLITATGQRVTLRCSPRSGDLSVYWYQQSLDQGLQFLIQYYNGEERAKGNILERFSAQQFPDLHSELNLSSLELGDSALYFCASSPTGTRNYGYTFGSGTRLTVV.